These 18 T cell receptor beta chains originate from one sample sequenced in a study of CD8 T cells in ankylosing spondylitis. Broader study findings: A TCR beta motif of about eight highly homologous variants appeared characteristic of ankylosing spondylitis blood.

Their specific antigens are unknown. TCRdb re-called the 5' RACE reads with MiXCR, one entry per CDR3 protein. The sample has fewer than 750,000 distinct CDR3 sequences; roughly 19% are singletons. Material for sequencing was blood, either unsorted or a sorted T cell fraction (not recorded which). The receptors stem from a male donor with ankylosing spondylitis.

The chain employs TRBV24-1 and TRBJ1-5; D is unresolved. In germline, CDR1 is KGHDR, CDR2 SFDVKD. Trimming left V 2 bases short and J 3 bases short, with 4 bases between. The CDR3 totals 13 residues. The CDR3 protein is CATSDWPNQPQHF. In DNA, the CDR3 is TGTGCCACCAGTGATTGGCCCAATCAGCCCCAGCATTTT.

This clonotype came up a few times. CDR3 loop: CASSPSEVAGELFF. The CDR3 nucleotides are TGTGCCAGCAGCCCAAGCGAGGTGGCCGGGGAGCTGTTTTTT. The chain couples TRBV5-4 to TRBJ2-2; D is ambiguous. This CDR3 spans 14 amino acids. Germline V gene data show CDR1 as SGHNT and CDR2 as YYREEE (reference sequence). V was trimmed by 4 bases and J by 6 bases, leaving 13 bases between them. Full variable domain (remainder filled in from reference TRBV5-4 and TRBJ2-2): ETGVTQSPTHLIKTRGQQVTLRCSSQSGHNTVSWYQQALGQGPQFIFQYYREEENGRGNFPPRFSGLQFPNYSSELNVNALELDDSALYLCASSPSEVAGELFFGEGSRLTVL.

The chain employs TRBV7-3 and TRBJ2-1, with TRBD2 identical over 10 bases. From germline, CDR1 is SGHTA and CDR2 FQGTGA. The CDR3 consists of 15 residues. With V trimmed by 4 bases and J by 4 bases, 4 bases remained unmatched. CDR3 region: CASSYSGGVYNEQFF. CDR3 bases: TGTGCCAGCAGCTACAGCGGGGGGGTATACAATGAGCAGTTCTTC.

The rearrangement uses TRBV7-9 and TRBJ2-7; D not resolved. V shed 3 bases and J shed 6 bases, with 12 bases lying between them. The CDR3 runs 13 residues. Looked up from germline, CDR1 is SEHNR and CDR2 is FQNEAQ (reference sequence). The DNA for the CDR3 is TGTGCCAGCAGCTTGGCACAACAAGTCGAGCAGTACTTC. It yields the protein CASSLAQQVEQYF.

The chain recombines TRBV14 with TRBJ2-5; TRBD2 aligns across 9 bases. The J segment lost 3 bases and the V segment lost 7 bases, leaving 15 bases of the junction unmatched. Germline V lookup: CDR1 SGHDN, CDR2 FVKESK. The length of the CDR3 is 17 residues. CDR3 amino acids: CASTPREGEREEETQYF. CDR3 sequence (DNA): TGTGCCAGCACTCCCCGGGAGGGAGAGCGGGAGGAAGAGACCCAGTACTTC.

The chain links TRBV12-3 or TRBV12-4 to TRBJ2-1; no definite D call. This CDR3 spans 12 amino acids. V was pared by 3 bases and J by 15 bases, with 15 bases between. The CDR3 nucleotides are TGTGCCAGCAGTTTCGACTCCCGAAGGGCGTTCTTC. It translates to CASSFDSRRAFF.

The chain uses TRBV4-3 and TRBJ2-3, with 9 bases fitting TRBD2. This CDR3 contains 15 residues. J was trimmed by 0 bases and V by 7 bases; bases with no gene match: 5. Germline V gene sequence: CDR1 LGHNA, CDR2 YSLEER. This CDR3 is CASKAGGSSTDTQYF. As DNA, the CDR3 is TGCGCCAGCAAAGCGGGAGGATCTAGCACAGATACGCAGTATTTT.

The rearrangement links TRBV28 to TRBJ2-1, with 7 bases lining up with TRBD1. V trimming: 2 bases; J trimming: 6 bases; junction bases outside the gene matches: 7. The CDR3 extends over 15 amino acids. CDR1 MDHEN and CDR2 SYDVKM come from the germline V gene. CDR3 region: CASSLVQGSGNEQFF. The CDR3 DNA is TGTGCCAGCAGTTTAGTACAGGGGTCGGGCAATGAGCAGTTCTTC.

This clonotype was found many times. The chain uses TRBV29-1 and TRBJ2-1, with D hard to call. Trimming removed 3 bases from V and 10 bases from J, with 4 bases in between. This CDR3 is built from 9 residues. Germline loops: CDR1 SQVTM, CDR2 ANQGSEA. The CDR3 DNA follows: TGCAGCGTTGACGGGGAGCAGTTCTTC. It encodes CSVDGEQFF.

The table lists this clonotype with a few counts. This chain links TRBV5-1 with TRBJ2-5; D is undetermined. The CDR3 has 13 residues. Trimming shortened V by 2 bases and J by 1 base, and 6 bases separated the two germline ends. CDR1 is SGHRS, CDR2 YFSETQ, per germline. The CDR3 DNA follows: TGCGCCAGCAGCTTCATGTTCCAAGAGACCCAGTACTTC. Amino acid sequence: CASSFMFQETQYF.

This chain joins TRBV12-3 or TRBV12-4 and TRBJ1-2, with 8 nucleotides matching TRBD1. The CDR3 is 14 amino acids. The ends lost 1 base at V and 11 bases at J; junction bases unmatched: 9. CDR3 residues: CASSLDRGRRGYTF. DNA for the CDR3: TGTGCCAGCAGTTTAGACAGGGGGAGACGAGGGTACACCTTC.

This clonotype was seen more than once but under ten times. The CDR3 spells CASSLTPDRGTEAFF. CDR3 bases: TGTGCCAGCAGCTTAACCCCGGACAGGGGGACTGAAGCTTTCTTT. This sequence joins TRBV11-3 and TRBJ1-1, with 10 bases lining up with TRBD1. CDR3 length equals 15 residues. V trimming: 2 bases; J trimming: 5 bases; junction bases outside the gene matches: 5. Per the germline V gene, CDR1 is SGHNT and CDR2 is YENEEA.

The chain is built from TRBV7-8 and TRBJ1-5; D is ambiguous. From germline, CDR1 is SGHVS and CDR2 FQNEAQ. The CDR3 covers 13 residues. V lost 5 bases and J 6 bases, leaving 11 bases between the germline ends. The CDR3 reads CASSPLAAQPQHF. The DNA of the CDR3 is TGTGCCAGCAGCCCTCTAGCGGCTCAGCCCCAGCATTTT.

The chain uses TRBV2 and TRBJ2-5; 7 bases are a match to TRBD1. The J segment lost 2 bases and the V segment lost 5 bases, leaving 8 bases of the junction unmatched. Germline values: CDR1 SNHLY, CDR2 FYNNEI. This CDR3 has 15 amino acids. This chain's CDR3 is CASSHPATGQETQYF. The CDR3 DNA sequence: TGTGCCAGCAGTCACCCCGCGACAGGGCAAGAGACCCAGTACTTC.

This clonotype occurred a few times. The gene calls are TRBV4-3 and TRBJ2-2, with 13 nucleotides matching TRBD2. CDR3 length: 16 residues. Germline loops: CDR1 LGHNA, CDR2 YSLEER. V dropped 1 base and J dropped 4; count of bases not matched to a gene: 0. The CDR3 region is CASSQGLAGGTGELFF. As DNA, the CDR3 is TGCGCCAGCAGCCAAGGACTAGCGGGAGGCACCGGGGAGCTGTTTTTT.

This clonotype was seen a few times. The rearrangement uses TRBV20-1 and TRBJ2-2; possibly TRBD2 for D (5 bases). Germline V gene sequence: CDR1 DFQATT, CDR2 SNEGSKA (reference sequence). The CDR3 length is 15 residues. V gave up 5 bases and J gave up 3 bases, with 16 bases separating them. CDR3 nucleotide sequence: TGCAGTGCTCCGAGACCAGAGAGGGACACCGGGGAGCTGTTTTTT. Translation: CSAPRPERDTGELFF.

CDR3 protein: CASRHSPASGQGVGEQYF. The CDR3 nucleotides read TGTGCCAGCAGACACTCGCCTGCGTCGGGGCAGGGGGTTGGGGAGCAGTACTTC. The chain carries TRBV25-1 and TRBJ2-7; 7 bases line up with TRBD1. The junction had 24 bases not matched to a gene; V was cut back by 6 bases and J by 7 bases. The CDR3 covers 18 residues. CDR1 and CDR2 (germline): MGHDK, SYGVNS.

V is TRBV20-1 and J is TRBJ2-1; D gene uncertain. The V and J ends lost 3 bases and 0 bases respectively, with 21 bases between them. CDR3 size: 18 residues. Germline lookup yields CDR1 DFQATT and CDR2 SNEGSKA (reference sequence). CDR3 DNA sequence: TGCAGTGCTAGGAGTCAGACGGCGGTCCTTAGCTCCTACAATGAGCAGTTCTTC. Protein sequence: CSARSQTAVLSSYNEQFF.